These T cell receptor beta chains were read from a single sample in a study of OX40 agonist ivuxolimab in advanced cancers. TCRdb keeps only in-frame clones here, not all; method: immunoSEQ multiplex PCR. The sample includes roughly 35,000 clones, under 85% seen only once; the top ten take roughly 13%. The input for sequencing was CD4+ or CD8+ T cells sorted from blood, taken in a trial of the OX40 agonist ivuxolimab. The receptors were gathered from an adult with an advanced solid tumor such as melanoma, head and neck, liver or kidney cancer. CDR3s include the opening cysteine and the closing phenylalanine or tryptophan. The D gene is left open where the match is weak. Clone size is shown for a subset of rows, as once, few, many or a class of expanded clone.

clone_size d_call j_call v_call cdr3_aa cdr3_nt
few NA TRBJ1-2 TRBV2 CASSSRALGGYTF TGTGCCAGCAGTAGCCGGGCGCTCGGAGGCTACACCTTC
NA TRBD2 TRBJ2-1 TRBV13 CASSPTSGLAGGLLYNEQFF TGTGCCAGCAGCCCCACGTCGGGACTAGCGGGAGGATTACTATACAATGAGCAGTTCTTC
large NA TRBJ2-7 TRBV5-5 CASSLGQIAYEQYF TGTGCCAGCAGCTTGGGACAGATAGCCTACGAGCAGTACTTC
few NA TRBJ1-5 TRBV10-3 CAISESGGSNQPQHF TGTGCCATCAGTGAGTCAGGGGGGAGCAATCAGCCCCAGCATTTT
NA NA TRBJ2-4 TRBV7-9 CASSSRGAQSAKNIQYF TGTGCCAGCAGCTCCAGGGGGGCCCAGAGCGCCAAAAACATTCAGTACTTC
few NA TRBJ2-6 TRBV28 CASSFRTFGRGGSTGANVLTF TGTGCCAGCAGTTTCCGAACGTTCGGCAGGGGGGGCTCTACTGGGGCCAACGTCCTGACTTTC
NA TRBD1 TRBJ1-1 TRBV6-1 CASSALTGAEAFF TGTGCCAGCAGTGCCCTGACAGGGGCTGAAGCTTTCTTT
NA NA TRBJ2-2 TRBV27 CASSLSTGELFF TGTGCCAGCAGTTTAAGCACCGGGGAGCTGTTTTTT
medium-sized NA TRBJ1-1 TRBV7-9 CASSLALPGTEAFF TGTGCCAGCAGCTTAGCGCTGCCGGGCACTGAAGCTTTCTTT
NA NA TRBJ1-1 TRBV28 CASSFYLRMNTEAFF TGTGCCAGCAGTTTCTATTTGAGGATGAACACTGAAGCTTTCTTT
NA NA TRBJ2-3 TRBV27 CASRKGTGASTDTQYF TGTGCCAGCAGAAAAGGGACGGGGGCTAGCACAGATACGCAGTATTTT
once TRBD1 TRBJ2-7 TRBV28 CASSSTGGSYEQYF TGTGCCAGCAGCTCGACAGGGGGCTCCTACGAGCAGTACTTC
NA TRBD2 TRBJ2-7 TRBV5-1 CASSLASSGGLREQYF TGCGCCAGCAGCTTGGCCTCTAGCGGGGGACTTCGGGAGCAGTACTTC
NA NA TRBJ1-6 TRBV5-4 CASSPLEGNILGSSPLHF TGTGCCAGCAGCCCTCTAGAGGGGAACATACTTGGAAGTTCACCCCTCCACTTT
once TRBD2 TRBJ2-1 TRBV6-1 CASIQRTSGGNEQFF TGTGCCAGCATTCAAAGGACTAGCGGGGGAAATGAGCAGTTCTTC